The 5 T cell receptor beta chains listed next were all sequenced from one sample in a study of T cell repertoires and HLA-DP antigens. Their cognate antigens are unknown. The repertoire was sequenced with immunoSEQ multiplex PCR; TCRdb's copy has only in-frame clones and lacks some. The data hold roughly 120,000 clones, with 92% observed a single time. The sample was CD4+ T cells from PBMCs. The receptors here all came from a woman aged 18-29 years in good health and CMV-seronegative.

CDR3 nucleotide sequence: TGTGCCAGCAGCGAGGTCAAGACCCAGTACTTC. This sequence encodes CASSEVKTQYF. This rearrangement joins TRBV25-1 to TRBJ2-5; D is unclear. V dropped 6 bases and J dropped 6 bases, with 8 bases sitting between them. This CDR3 is 11 amino acids long. Germline CDR1 MGHDK, CDR2 SYGVNS.

The chain has TRBV2 and TRBJ2-7; 7 positions agree with TRBD2. This CDR3 region has 12 residues. CDR1 and CDR2 from the germline V gene are SNHLY and FYNNEI. The V gene end was trimmed by 5 bases and the J gene end by 8 bases; junction bases not matched to a gene: 6. CDR3 region: CASSRGLGQQYF. In nucleotides, the CDR3 is TGTGCCAGCAGTCGAGGACTAGGCCAGCAGTACTTC.

The V call is TRBV5-6, the J call TRBJ1-2, with 12 bases fitting TRBD1. There are 18 residues in the CDR3. The germline gives CDR1 SGHDT, CDR2 YYEEEE. V lost 4 bases, J lost 2 bases, and 12 bases stayed unmatched. The CDR3 bases are TGTGCCAGCAGCAGCCTTTGGGACAGGGGGCTAAGGAACTATGGCTACACCTTC. Its protein is CASSSLWDRGLRNYGYTF.

This clone was seen once. The V call is TRBV10-3, the J call TRBJ2-3; 8 nucleotides agree with TRBD1. This CDR3 spans 13 amino acids. CDR1 is ENHRY and CDR2 is SYGVKD in the germline V gene. V shed 9 bases, J shed 2 bases, and the junction held 4 bases outside the gene matches. The CDR3 loop reads CAIMTGVTDTQYF. CDR3 DNA sequence: TGTGCCATTATGACAGGGGTCACAGATACGCAGTATTTT.

The chain recombines TRBV5-4 with TRBJ2-1; a possible D gene is TRBD2 (6 bases). Trimming took 3 bases from V and 6 from J, leaving 10 bases between them. Germline-derived CDR1 and CDR2 are SGHNT and YYREEE (reference sequence). The CDR3 sequence is 13 residues long. The CDR3 DNA sequence: TGTGCCAGCAGCTCGGGACTTATCAATGAGCAGTTCTTC. Encoded protein: CASSSGLINEQFF.